This section outlines one TCR beta chain sequence together with its context. Described time point: peripheral blood 6 weeks after treatment start. The CDR3 loop spans 13 amino acids. Looked up from germline, CDR1 is MDHEN and CDR2 is SYDVKM. The junction had 4 bases not matched to a gene; V was cut back by 5 bases and J by 4 bases. This record belongs to a study of PD-L1 blockade in urothelial cancer. Overall study context: At some point between 2013 and 2015 therapy began: atezolizumab 1,200 mg intravenously every 3 weeks. Specimens of blood held a median count of roughly 150,000 T cells.

The repertoire was sequenced with immunoSEQ multiplex PCR; TCRdb's copy has only in-frame clones and lacks some. The sample records about 76,000 clones, approximately 89% being singletons. The V gene is TRBV28, the J gene TRBJ1-2; 7 bases match TRBD1. The sequenced sample was PBMCs, obtained around atezolizumab (anti-PD-L1) treatment. The clonotype originates from a woman of 80 years or more with urothelial cancer. CDR3 sequence: CASSGTAFYGYTF. The CDR3 bases are TGTGCCAGCAGTGGGACAGCTTTCTATGGCTACACCTTC.